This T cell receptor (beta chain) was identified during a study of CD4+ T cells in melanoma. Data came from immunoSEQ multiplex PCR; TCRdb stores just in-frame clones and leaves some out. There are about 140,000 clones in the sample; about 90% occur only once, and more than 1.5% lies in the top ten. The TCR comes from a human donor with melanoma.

The chain's CDR3 is CASGAVHGATGELFF. The CDR3 DNA sequence: TGTGCCAGCGGTGCGGTCCATGGAGCCACCGGGGAGCTGTTTTTT. This chain links TRBV7-7 with TRBJ2-2; D ambiguous. Trimming stripped 8 bases from V and 4 bases from J, with 17 bases between. This CDR3 is built from 15 residues. CDR1 is SSHAT and CDR2 is FNYEAQ in the germline V gene (reference sequence).